This is a list of T cell receptor beta chains from one sample in a study of human T cells and chemical hapten exposure. TCRdb re-analysed the RACE reads in MiXCR, keeping a single row per CDR3 protein. The table includes 30,000 to 50,000 distinct CDR3 sequences, about 12% detected once. The source material was whole blood, sampled in connection with sensitization to the hapten diphenylcyclopropenone (DPC). Source of these receptors: a woman between 40 and 55 years old with alopecia areata. Some clones in this sample may be carry-over from other donors' samples. The CDR3 runs from the conserved cysteine through the conserved F or W. D genes are given only for firm matches. The size of a clone is reported for some rows only, either as once, few or many, or as a class for expanded clones.

V	D	J	size	DNA	CDR3
TRBV2	-	TRBJ1-2	-	TGTGCCAGCAGTGCCGATGGGTATGGCTACACCTTC	CASSADGYGYTF
TRBV29-1	-	TRBJ2-1	many	TGCAGCGTTGAAAGAGACAACAATGAGCAGTTCTTC	CSVERDNNEQFF
TRBV29-1	-	TRBJ2-7	few	TGCAGCATCCGAACCGGGACACCCTCCTACGAGCAGTACTTC	CSIRTGTPSYEQYF
TRBV2	-	TRBJ2-7	-	TGTGCCAGCAGCCCCCTCGGGACCACCTACGAGCAGTACTTC	CASSPLGTTYEQYF
TRBV5-1	-	TRBJ1-3	few	TGCGCCAGCAGCCCGGGGACGGCCTTCGCTGGAAACACCATATATTTT	CASSPGTAFAGNTIYF
TRBV7-2	TRBD1	TRBJ1-1	many	TGTGCCAGCAGCTTTCTCAGGGGGGACACTGAAGCTTTCTTT	CASSFLRGDTEAFF
TRBV4-3	-	TRBJ1-6	few	TGCGCCAGCAGCCAAGAAATGGATTATAATTCACCCCTCCACTTT	CASSQEMDYNSPLHF
TRBV5-1	TRBD1	TRBJ2-7	once	TGCGCCAGCAGCCCGTCACAGGACAGGGGCGACGAGCAGTACTTC	CASSPSQDRGDEQYF
TRBV29-1	-	TRBJ1-1	-	TGCAGCGTTGGGGAGGCCACTGAAGCTTTCTTT	CSVGEATEAFF
TRBV28	-	TRBJ1-1	many	TGTGCCAGCAGTCCCTCCCGGGACCGCCCTTTGAACACTGAAGCTTTCTTT	CASSPSRDRPLNTEAFF
TRBV6-2/TRBV6-3	-	TRBJ1-1	-	TGTGCCAGCAGGAGGCCGGCAACGGGCACTGAAGCTTTCTTT	CASRRPATGTEAFF
TRBV6-5	-	TRBJ2-3	many	TGTGCCAGCAGTTACCTCACGGGAAGAGATACGCAGTATTTT	CASSYLTGRDTQYF
TRBV30	TRBD1	TRBJ1-5	few	TGTGCCTGGAGTCCACAGGGGGATCAGCCCCAGCATTTT	CAWSPQGDQPQHF
TRBV28	TRBD1	TRBJ1-6	-	TGTGCCAGCAGTAGCTATCCGGGACAGCATTATAATTCACCCCTCCACTTT	CASSSYPGQHYNSPLHF
TRBV19	-	TRBJ2-2	many	TGTGCCAGTAGTATCAGGGAGACCACCGGGGAGCTGTTTTTT	CASSIRETTGELFF
TRBV29-1	-	TRBJ2-3	-	TGCAGCGGGGCAGCCCTGGCAGATACGCAGTATTTT	CSGAALADTQYF
TRBV5-1	-	TRBJ2-5	-	TGCGCCAGCAGCCTATCCGGGACCTCTCGTGAGACCCAGTACTTC	CASSLSGTSRETQYF
TRBV9	-	TRBJ1-1	many	TGTGCCAGCAGCCCCCAGTATCTGTCGGGGACTGAAGCTTTCTTT	CASSPQYLSGTEAFF
TRBV7-9	-	TRBJ2-3	-	TGTGCCAGCAGCTCCTCTGAGGGCGGTGATACGCAGTATTTT	CASSSSEGGDTQYF
TRBV5-1	-	TRBJ1-4	once	TGCGCCAGCAGCTGGATAACAGGGTCTAATGAAAAACTGTTTTTT	CASSWITGSNEKLFF
TRBV9	TRBD2	TRBJ2-5	many	TGTGCCAGCAGCGTAGGAGGACTAGCGGGGCAAGAGACCCAGTACTTC	CASSVGGLAGQETQYF
TRBV28	-	TRBJ2-7	-	TGTGCCAGCAGTTTAGCGGGCCTGTCCTACGAGCAGTACTTC	CASSLAGLSYEQYF
TRBV7-6	-	TRBJ2-1	many	TGTGCCAGCAGCCCCGGACTTTTATCCGACAATGAGCAGTTCTTC	CASSPGLLSDNEQFF
TRBV6-2/TRBV6-3	-	TRBJ2-3	many	TGTGCCAGCAGTTACGAGCGGACGGACCTCACAGATACGCAGTATTTT	CASSYERTDLTDTQYF